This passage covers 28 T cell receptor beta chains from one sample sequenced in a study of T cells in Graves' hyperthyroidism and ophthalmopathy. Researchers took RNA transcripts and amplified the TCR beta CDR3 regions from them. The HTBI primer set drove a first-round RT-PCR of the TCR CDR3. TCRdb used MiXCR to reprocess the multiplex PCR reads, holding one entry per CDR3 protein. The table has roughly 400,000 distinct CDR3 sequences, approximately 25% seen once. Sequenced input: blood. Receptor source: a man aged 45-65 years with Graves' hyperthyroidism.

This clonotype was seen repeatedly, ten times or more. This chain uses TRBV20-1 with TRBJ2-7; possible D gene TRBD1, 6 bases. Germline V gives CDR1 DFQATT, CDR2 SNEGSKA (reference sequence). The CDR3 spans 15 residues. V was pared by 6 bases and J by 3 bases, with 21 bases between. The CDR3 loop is CSASLPTGRVYEQYF. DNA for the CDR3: TGCAGTGCCTCTCTCCCAACAGGGCGAGTCTACGAGCAGTACTTC.

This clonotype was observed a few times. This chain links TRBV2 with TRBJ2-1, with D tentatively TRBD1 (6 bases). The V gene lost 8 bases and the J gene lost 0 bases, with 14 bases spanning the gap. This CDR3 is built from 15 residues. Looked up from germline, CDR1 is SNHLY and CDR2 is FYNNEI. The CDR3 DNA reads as TGTGCCAGCCCCAGGGGACCCAGCTCCTACAATGAGCAGTTCTTC. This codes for CASPRGPSSYNEQFF. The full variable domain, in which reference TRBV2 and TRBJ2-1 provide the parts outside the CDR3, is EPEVTQTPSHQVTQMGQEVILRCVPISNHLYFYWYRQILGQKVEFLVSFYNNEISEKSEIFDDQFSVERPDGSNFTLKIRSTKLEDSAMYFCASPRGPSSYNEQFFGPGTRLTVL.

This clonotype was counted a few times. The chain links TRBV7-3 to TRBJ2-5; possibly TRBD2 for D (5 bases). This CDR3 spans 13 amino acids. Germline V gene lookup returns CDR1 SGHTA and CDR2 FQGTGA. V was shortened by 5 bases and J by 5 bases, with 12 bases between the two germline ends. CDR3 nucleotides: TGTGCCAGCAGCAGAGCGGTTAGTGAGACCCAGTACTTC. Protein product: CASSRAVSETQYF.

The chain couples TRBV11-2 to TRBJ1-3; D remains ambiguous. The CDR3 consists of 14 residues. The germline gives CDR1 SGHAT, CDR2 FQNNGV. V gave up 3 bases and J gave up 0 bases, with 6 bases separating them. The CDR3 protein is CASSFGSSGNTIYF. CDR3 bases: TGTGCCAGCAGCTTCGGAAGCTCTGGAAACACCATATATTTT.

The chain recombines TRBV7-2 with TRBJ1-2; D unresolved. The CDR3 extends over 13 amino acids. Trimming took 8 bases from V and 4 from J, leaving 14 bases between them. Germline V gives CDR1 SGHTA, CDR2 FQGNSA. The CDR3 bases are TGTGCCAGCGAGGACTTTTCTATCTATGGCTACACCTTC. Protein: CASEDFSIYGYTF.

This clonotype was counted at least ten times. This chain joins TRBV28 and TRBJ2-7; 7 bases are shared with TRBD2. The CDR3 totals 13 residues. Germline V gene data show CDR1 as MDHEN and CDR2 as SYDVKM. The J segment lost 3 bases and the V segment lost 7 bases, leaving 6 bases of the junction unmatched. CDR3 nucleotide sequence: TGTGCCAGCATTAAGGGAGGGAACTACGAGCAGTACTTC. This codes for CASIKGGNYEQYF.

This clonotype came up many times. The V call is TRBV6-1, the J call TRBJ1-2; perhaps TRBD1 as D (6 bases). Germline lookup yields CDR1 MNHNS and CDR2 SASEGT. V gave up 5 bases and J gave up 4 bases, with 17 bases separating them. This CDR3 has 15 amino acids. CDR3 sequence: CASSPRQESIYGYTF. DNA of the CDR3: TGTGCCAGCAGTCCTAGACAGGAATCTATCTATGGCTACACCTTC.

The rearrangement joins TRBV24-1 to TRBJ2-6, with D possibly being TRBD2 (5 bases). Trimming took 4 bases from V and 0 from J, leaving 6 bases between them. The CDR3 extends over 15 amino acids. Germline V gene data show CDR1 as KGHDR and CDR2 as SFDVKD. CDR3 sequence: CATSDAGSGANVLTF. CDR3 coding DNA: TGTGCCACCAGTGACGCGGGCTCTGGGGCCAACGTCCTGACTTTC.

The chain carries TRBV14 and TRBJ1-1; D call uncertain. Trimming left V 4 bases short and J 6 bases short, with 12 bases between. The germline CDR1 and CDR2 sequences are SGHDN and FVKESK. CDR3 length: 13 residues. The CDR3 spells CASSPVRISEAFF. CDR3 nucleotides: TGTGCCAGCAGCCCAGTCAGGATCTCTGAAGCTTTCTTT.

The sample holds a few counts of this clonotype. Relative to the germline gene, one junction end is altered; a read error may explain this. CDR3 bases: TGTGCCAGCAGTCAAGGAGGAGACAATGAGCAGTTCTTC. Translation gives CASSQGGDNEQFF. This sequence joins TRBV3-1 and TRBJ2-1; D may be TRBD2 (5 bases). The CDR3 extends over 13 amino acids. Germline V gene sequence: CDR1 LGHDT, CDR2 YNNKEL (reference sequence).

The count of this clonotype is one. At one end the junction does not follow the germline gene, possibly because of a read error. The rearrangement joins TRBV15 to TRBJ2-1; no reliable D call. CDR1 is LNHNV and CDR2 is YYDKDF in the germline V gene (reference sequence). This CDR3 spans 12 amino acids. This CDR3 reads CAASRVDNEQFF. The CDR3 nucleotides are TGTGCCGCCAGCAGAGTCGACAATGAGCAGTTCTTC.

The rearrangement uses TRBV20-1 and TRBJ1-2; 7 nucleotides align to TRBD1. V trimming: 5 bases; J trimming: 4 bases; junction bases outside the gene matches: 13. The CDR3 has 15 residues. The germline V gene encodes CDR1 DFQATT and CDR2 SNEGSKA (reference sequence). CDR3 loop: CSAEQSDRSGYGYTF. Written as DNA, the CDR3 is TGCAGTGCTGAACAATCGGACAGGTCGGGCTATGGCTACACCTTC.

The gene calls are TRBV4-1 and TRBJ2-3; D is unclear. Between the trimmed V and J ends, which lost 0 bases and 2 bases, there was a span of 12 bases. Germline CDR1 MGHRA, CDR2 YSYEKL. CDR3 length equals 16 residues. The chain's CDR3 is CASSQDHSRPTDTQYF. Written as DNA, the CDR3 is TGCGCCAGCAGCCAAGATCACAGTCGACCCACAGATACGCAGTATTTT.

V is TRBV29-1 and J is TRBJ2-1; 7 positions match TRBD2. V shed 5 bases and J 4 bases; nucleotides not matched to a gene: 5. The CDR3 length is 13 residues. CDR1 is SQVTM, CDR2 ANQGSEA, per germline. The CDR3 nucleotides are TGCAGCGTTCTAGCGGCTGATTACAATGAGCAGTTCTTC. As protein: CSVLAADYNEQFF.

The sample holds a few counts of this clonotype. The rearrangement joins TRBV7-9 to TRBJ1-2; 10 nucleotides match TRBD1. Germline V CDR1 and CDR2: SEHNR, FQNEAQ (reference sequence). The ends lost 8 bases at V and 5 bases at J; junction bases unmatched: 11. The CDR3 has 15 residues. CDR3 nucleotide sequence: TGTGCCAGCCGACAGGACAGGGGGAAGCGATATGGCTACACCTTC. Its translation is CASRQDRGKRYGYTF.

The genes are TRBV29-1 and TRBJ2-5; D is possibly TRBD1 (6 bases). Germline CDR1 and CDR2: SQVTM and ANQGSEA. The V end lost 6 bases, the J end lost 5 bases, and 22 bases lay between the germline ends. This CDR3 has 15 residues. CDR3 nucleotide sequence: TGCAGCGTAGAGCGTATACAGGGCCCCGGGGAGACCCAGTACTTC. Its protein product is CSVERIQGPGETQYF.

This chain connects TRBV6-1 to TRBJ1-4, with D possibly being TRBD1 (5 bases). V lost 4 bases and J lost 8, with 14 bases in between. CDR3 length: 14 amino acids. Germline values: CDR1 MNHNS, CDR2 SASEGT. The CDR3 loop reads CASSVHGGGEKLFF. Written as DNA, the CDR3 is TGTGCCAGCAGTGTCCATGGGGGGGGGGAAAAACTGTTTTTT.

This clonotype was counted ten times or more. The CDR3 sequence is CASSLMGTQYF. CDR3 DNA: TGTGCCAGCAGCCTTATGGGGACCCAGTACTTC. The chain has TRBV11-3 and TRBJ2-5; no firm D call. The germline gives CDR1 SGHNT, CDR2 YENEEA. V lost 5 bases and J lost 7, with 8 bases in between. The CDR3 spans 11 residues.

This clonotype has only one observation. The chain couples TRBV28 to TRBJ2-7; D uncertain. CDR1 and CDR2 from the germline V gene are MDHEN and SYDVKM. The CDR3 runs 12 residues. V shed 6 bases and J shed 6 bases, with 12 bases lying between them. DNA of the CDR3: TGTGCCAGCAGCCCGGGTCTCGGCGAGCAGTACTTC. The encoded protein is CASSPGLGEQYF.

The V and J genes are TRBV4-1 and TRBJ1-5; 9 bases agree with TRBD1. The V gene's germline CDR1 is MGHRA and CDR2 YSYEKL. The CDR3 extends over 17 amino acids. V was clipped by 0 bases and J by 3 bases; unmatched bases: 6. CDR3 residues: CASSQDTGTGINQPQHF. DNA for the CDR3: TGCGCCAGCAGCCAAGATACGGGGACAGGGATCAATCAGCCCCAGCATTTT.

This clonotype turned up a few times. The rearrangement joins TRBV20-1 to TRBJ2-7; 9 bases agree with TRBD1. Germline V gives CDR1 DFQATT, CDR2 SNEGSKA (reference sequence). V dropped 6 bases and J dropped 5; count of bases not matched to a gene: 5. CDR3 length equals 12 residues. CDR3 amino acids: CSASQGADEQYF. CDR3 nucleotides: TGCAGTGCGTCACAGGGGGCCGACGAGCAGTACTTC.

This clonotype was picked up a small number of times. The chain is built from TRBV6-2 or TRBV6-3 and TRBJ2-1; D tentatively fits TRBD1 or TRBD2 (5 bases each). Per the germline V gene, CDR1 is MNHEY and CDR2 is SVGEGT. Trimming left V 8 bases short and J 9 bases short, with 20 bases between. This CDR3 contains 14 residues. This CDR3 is CASRNAGTSSEQFF. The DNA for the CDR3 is TGTGCCAGCCGTAACGCTGGGACCTCCTCTGAGCAGTTCTTC.

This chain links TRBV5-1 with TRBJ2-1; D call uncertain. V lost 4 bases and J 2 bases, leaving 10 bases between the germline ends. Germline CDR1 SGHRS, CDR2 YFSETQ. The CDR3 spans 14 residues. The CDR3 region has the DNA TGCGCCAGCAGCCAAGACTCGACCTACAATGAGCAGTTCTTC. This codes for CASSQDSTYNEQFF.

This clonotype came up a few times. In DNA, the CDR3 is TGTGCCAGCAGTGAAGCATTCACTCGAACGCAGTATTTT. Protein sequence: CASSEAFTRTQYF. The V call is TRBV6-1, the J call TRBJ2-3; D gene unclear. Trimming stripped 0 bases from V and 9 bases from J, with 10 bases between. CDR1 and CDR2 from the germline V gene are MNHNS and SASEGT. This CDR3 has 13 residues.

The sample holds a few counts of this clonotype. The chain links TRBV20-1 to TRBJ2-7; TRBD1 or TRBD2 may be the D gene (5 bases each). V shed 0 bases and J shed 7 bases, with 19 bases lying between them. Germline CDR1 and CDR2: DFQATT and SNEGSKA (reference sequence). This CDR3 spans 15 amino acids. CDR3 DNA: TGCAGTGCTAGAGATTTCGGGGCAAACAATAGGGAGCAGTACTTC. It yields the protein CSARDFGANNREQYF.

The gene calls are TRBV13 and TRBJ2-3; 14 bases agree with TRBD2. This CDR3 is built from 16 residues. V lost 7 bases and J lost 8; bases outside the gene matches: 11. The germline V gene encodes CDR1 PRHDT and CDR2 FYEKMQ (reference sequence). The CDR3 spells CASTEEGTSGRGTQYF. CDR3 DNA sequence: TGTGCCAGCACCGAAGAGGGGACTAGCGGGAGAGGTACGCAGTATTTT.

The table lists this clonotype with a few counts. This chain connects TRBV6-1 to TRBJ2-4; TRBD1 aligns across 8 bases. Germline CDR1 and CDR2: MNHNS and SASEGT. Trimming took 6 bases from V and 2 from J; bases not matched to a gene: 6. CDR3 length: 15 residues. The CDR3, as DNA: TGTGCCAGCAGCGCCGGGACAGGCACCAAAAACATTCAGTACTTC. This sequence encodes CASSAGTGTKNIQYF.

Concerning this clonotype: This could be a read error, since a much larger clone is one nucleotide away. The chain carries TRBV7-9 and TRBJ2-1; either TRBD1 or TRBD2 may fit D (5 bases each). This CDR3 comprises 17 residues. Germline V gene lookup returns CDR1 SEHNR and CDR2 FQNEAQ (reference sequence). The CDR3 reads CAGSLVGGNILANEQFF. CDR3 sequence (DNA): TGTGCCGGCAGCTTAGTTGGGGGAAACATTTTGGCCAATGAGCAGTTCTTC.